The 8 T cell receptor beta chains reported below all come from one sample, sequenced in a study of T cell responses to AZD1222 COVID-19 vaccine. Sequencing was performed with immunoSEQ multiplex PCR; in TCRdb, only in-frame clones are kept and a portion is missing. Among approximately 46,000 clones listed, roughly 90% were seen once. The specimen was peripheral blood, collected 28 days after the second AZD1222 dose. All receptors derive from an adult who received the AZD1222 COVID-19 vaccine.

This chain uses TRBV19 with TRBJ1-5; a weak D match, TRBD1 (6 bases). Trimming left V 0 bases short and J 4 bases short, with 10 bases between. CDR1 LNHDA and CDR2 SQIVND come from the germline V gene (reference sequence). This CDR3 contains 15 residues. CDR3 region: CASSIETGRNQPQHF. As DNA, the CDR3 is TGTGCCAGTAGTATAGAAACAGGGCGGAATCAGCCCCAGCATTTT.

This chain uses TRBV5-1 with TRBJ2-3, with TRBD2 matching 9 bases. The CDR3 consists of 14 residues. Trimming cost V 4 bases and J 3 bases; bases outside gene matches: 3. In germline, CDR1 is SGHRS, CDR2 YFSETQ. The CDR3 sequence is CASSPSGTTDTQYF. Written as DNA, the CDR3 is TGCGCCAGCAGCCCTAGCGGGACTACAGATACGCAGTATTTT.

This chain uses TRBV3-1 (or the pseudogene TRBV3-2) with TRBJ1-5; D uncertain. CDR1 is LGHDT, CDR2 YNNKEL, per germline (reference sequence). V gave up 0 bases and J gave up 0 bases, with 3 bases separating them. This CDR3 comprises 14 residues. CDR3 DNA sequence: TGTGCCAGCAGCCAAGATTATAGCAATCAGCCCCAGCATTTT. Encoded protein: CASSQDYSNQPQHF.

V is TRBV7-2 and J is TRBJ2-3; D uncertain. The CDR3 loop spans 13 amino acids. V was clipped by 1 base and J by 1 base, with 3 bases between them. Germline V lookup: CDR1 SGHTA, CDR2 FQGNSA. This chain's CDR3 is CASSLGGTDTQYF. The CDR3 region has the DNA TGTGCCAGCAGCTTAGGGGGCACAGATACGCAGTATTTT.

This clone has a single count. This chain uses TRBV6-5 with TRBJ2-7; D ambiguous. The V gene's germline CDR1 is MNHEY and CDR2 SVGAGI. This CDR3 has 14 residues. Trimming cost V 2 bases and J 4 bases, with 12 bases left between them. CDR3 DNA: TGTGCCAGCAGTTACAGGAGAGACCTATACGAGCAGTACTTC. Translation gives CASSYRRDLYEQYF.

The chain couples TRBV19 to TRBJ2-1; 8 bases match TRBD2. The germline CDR1 and CDR2 sequences are LNHDA and SQIVND (reference sequence). The CDR3 has 15 residues. Losses at the gene ends were 5 bases for V and 9 bases for J; bases not matched to a gene: 12. The CDR3 sequence: CASSEVAGGRFEQFF. CDR3 coding DNA: TGTGCCAGTAGTGAAGTGGCGGGAGGACGTTTTGAGCAGTTCTTC.

CDR3 loop: CASSLVLRPWSGANVLTF. The CDR3 DNA is TGTGCCAGCAGCTTAGTGCTAAGGCCATGGTCTGGGGCCAACGTCCTGACTTTC. V is TRBV7-8 and J is TRBJ2-6; D gene unclear. Germline V lookup: CDR1 SGHVS, CDR2 FQNEAQ. This CDR3 region has 18 residues. Trimming shortened V by 1 base and J by 1 base, and 14 bases separated the two germline ends.

This CDR3 is CASSRFGRAKENEQFF. The CDR3 nucleotides read TGCGCCAGCAGCCGCTTCGGGAGGGCCAAAGAAAATGAGCAGTTCTTC. The V and J genes are TRBV4-1 and TRBJ2-1; TRBD2 matches at 8 bases. From germline, CDR1 is MGHRA and CDR2 YSYEKL. J was trimmed by 7 bases and V by 4 bases; bases with no gene match: 12. The CDR3 has 16 residues.